The 5 T cell receptor beta chains below all came from one sample that was sequenced in a study of shared clonotypes between healthy human individuals. Clones were sequenced by immunoSEQ multiplex PCR, and TCRdb holds only the in-frame ones, with some missing. The sample shows about 1.5 million clones, 95% to 99% of them seen only once. Source material: naive CD4+ T cells sorted from blood. Indicated subset: CD45RA+ positively selected. All receptors come from a man under 40 in good health.

This rearrangement joins TRBV10-2 to TRBJ2-2; D is undetermined. V lost 2 bases and J lost 6, with 19 bases in between. The CDR3 sequence is 17 residues long. Germline CDR1 WSHSY, CDR2 SAAADI. CDR3 DNA sequence: TGCGCCAGCAGTGAGACGGGTCCACGAGAGGTGGCCGGGGAGCTGTTTTTT. Protein product: CASSETGPREVAGELFF.

The CDR3 DNA reads as TGTGCCAGCAGAATAGGGTTGGGGAACACTGAAGCTTTCTTT. This sequence encodes CASRIGLGNTEAFF. The chain uses TRBV28 and TRBJ1-1; D unclear. Looked up from germline, CDR1 is MDHEN and CDR2 is SYDVKM. The V and J ends lost 6 bases and 1 base respectively, with 12 bases between them. This CDR3 contains 14 residues.

V gene TRBV25-1 combines with J gene TRBJ2-1, with D tentatively TRBD1 or TRBD2 (6 bases each). CDR1 is MGHDK, CDR2 SYGVNS, per germline. V was shortened by 1 base and J by 5 bases, with 15 bases between the two germline ends. This CDR3 is built from 16 residues. The CDR3 protein is CASSEFGGKGDNEQFF. The CDR3 region has the DNA TGTGCCAGCAGTGAATTCGGGGGTAAGGGGGACAATGAGCAGTTCTTC.

The chain couples TRBV10-3 to TRBJ2-1; 12 bases are shared with TRBD2. The ends lost 4 bases at V and 0 bases at J; junction bases unmatched: 7. CDR1 is ENHRY, CDR2 SYGVKD, per germline. The CDR3 is 18 amino acids. In nucleotides, the CDR3 is TGTGCCATCAGTGGTCGGCTAGCGGGAGGGAACTCCTACAATGAGCAGTTCTTC. Translation gives CAISGRLAGGNSYNEQFF.

V gene TRBV9 combines with J gene TRBJ1-2; 8 bases are shared with TRBD1. The germline V gene encodes CDR1 SGDLS and CDR2 YYNGEE. The CDR3 runs to 14 residues. V was clipped by 0 bases and J by 7 bases; unmatched bases: 5. The CDR3, as DNA: TGTGCCAGCAGCGTAGCCAGGGGGCAAGGTGGCTACACCTTC. It specifies CASSVARGQGGYTF.